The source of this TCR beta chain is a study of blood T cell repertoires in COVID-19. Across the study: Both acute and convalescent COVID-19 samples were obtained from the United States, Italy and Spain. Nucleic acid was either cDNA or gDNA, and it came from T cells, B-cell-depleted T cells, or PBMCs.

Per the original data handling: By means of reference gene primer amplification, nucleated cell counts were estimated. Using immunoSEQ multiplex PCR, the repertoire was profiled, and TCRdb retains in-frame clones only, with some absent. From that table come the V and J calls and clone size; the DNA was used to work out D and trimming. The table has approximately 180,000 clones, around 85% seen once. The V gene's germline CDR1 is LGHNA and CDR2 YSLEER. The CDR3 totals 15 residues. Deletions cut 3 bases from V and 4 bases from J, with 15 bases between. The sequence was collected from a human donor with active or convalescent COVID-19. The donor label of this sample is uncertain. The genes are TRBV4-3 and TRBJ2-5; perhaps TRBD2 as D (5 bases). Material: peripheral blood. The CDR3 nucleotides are TGCGCCAGCAGCCAGCTAGCCCGGGCCGCAGAGACCCAGTACTTC. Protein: CASSQLARAAETQYF.